What follows is one T cell receptor (beta chain) and its context. The antigen is unknown. This entry belongs to a study of cytomegalovirus exposure and HLA in healthy donors. In the PCR, 60 Vbeta and 13 Jbeta primers were used. The repertoire was sequenced with immunoSEQ multiplex PCR; TCRdb's copy has only in-frame clones and lacks some. The sample yields about 82,000 clones, 60% to 80% seen once. Points from the study as a whole: Immune exposure information comprised only CMV serostatus.

The junction had 5 bases not matched to a gene; V was cut back by 4 bases and J by 9 bases. The CDR3 length is 13 residues. Looked up from germline, CDR1 is SQVTM and CDR2 is ANQGSEA. The chain uses TRBV29-1 and TRBJ2-1, with 11 bases aligning to TRBD2. The sequencing sample was made of PBMCs. This sequence originates from a man aged 55 to 70 in good health and CMV-seronegative. The CDR3 region is CSVVSGGAGEQFF. CDR3 coding DNA: TGCAGCGTTGTTAGCGGGGGGGCCGGTGAGCAGTTCTTC.